This T cell receptor (beta chain) came from a study of blood T cells in healthy people across ages. Study-level results: Investigators viewed diversity estimates from one million T cells as underestimates, the study reported. Per million T cells, the diversity of TCR beta decreased roughly linearly as age advanced.

Caucasian, healthy and from Russia, the donors were aged between about 6 and 90. As for this clonotype: Its cognate antigen is unknown. Sequence at one end of the junction differs from germline and may be a read error.

This CDR3 spans 14 amino acids. The V gene's germline CDR1 is LGHDT and CDR2 YNNKEL (reference sequence). A sample-barcoded 5' primer and a J-beta primer mix were used in a second PCR of roughly 7 to 11 cycles. A template-switch adaptor that had 12 random nucleotides put a tag on each cDNA molecule. TCRdb re-called the 5' RACE reads with MiXCR, one entry per CDR3 protein. The sample includes more than 1.4 million distinct CDR3 sequences, around 39% of them seen just once. The specimen sequenced was blood. The V gene is TRBV3-1, the J gene TRBJ2-4; D gene ambiguous. The receptor was derived from a woman under 30 in good health. CDR3 bases: TGTGCCAGCGGCCAAGGATCACTCGAAAACATTCAGTACTTC. This sequence encodes CASGQGSLENIQYF.